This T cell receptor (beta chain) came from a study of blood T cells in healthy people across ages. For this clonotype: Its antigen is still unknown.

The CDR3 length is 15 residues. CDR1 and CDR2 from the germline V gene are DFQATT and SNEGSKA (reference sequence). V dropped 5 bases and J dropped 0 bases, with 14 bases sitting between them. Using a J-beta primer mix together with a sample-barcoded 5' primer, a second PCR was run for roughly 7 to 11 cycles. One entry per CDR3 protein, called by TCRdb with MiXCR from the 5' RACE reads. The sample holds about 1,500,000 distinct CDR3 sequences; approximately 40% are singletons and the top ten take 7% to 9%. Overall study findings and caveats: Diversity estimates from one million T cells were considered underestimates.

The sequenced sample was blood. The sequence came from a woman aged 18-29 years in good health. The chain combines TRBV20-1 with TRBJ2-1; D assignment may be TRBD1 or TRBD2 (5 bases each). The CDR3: CSAPRDVNSYNEQFF. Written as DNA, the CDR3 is TGCAGTGCTCCACGGGACGTTAACTCCTACAATGAGCAGTTCTTC.